This T cell receptor beta chain stems from a study of Graves' ophthalmopathy and Graves' hyperthyroidism. Study-level background: Samples of peripheral blood were obtained at initial diagnosis, prior to treatment of any kind. Regarding the study as a whole: Most expanded clonotypes in thyroid above 0.001 frequency also showed up in blood.

As the template, RNA transcripts were used to amplify TCR beta CDR3 regions. HTBI-primed first-round RT-PCR preceded second-round multiplex PCR. Using its own MiXCR run on the multiplex PCR reads, TCRdb lists one record per CDR3 protein. The table shows almost 400,000 distinct CDR3 sequences, with approximately 20% occurring only once. Excluded: other autoimmune disease, uncontrolled infection, pregnancy or lactation. Diagnosis relied on clinical symptoms, serum thyroxine, TRAb, thyroid ultrasound and orbital computed tomography. The germline V gene has CDR1 SQVTM and CDR2 ANQGSEA. This CDR3 is built from 14 residues. The V and J ends lost 7 bases and 9 bases, in that order; junction bases with no gene match: 16. This clonotype has a count of ten or more. The antigen is undetermined.

This chain connects TRBV29-1 to TRBJ2-5; 8 bases align to TRBD2. The source is a woman aged 18-29 years with Graves' ophthalmopathy. The material sequenced was peripheral blood. The CDR3 reads CSALRGTRSAAQYF. CDR3 coding DNA: TGCAGCGCGCTCCGTGGGACTAGGAGTGCGGCCCAGTACTTC. Full variable domain (outside the CDR3, taken from reference TRBV29-1 and TRBJ2-5): SAVISQKPSRDICQRGTSLTIQCQVDSQVTMMFWYRQQPGQSLTLIATANQGSEATYESGFVIDKFPISRPNLTFSTLTVSNMSPEDSSIYLCSALRGTRSAAQYFGPGTRLLVL.